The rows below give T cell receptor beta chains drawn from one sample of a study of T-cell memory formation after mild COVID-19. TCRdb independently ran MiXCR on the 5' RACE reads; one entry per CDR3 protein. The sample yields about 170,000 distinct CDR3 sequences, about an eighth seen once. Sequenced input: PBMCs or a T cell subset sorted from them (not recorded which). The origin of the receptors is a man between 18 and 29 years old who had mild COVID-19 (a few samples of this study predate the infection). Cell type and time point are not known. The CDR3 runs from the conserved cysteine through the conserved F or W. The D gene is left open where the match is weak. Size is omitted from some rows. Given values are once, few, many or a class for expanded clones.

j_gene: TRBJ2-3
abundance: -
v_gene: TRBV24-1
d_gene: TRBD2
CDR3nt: TGTGCCACCGCCTCAGCGGGGAAAGATACGCAGTATTTT
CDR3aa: CATASAGKDTQYF

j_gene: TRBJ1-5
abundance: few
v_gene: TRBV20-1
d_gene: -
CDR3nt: TGCAGTGCTAGACGGGACCGAAACAATCAGCCCCAGCATTTT
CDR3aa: CSARRDRNNQPQHF

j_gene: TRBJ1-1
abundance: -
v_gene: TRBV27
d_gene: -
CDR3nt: TGTGCCAGCAAATTGGTTTCTGGGGCTTTCTTT
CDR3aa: CASKLVSGAFF

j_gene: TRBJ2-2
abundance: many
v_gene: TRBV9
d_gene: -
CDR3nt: TGTGCCAGCAGCGGACAGAACACCGGGGAGCTGTTTTTT
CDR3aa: CASSGQNTGELFF

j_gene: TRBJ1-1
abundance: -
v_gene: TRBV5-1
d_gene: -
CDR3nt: TGCGCCAGCAGCTTGACGGTGATTACTGAAGCTTTCTTT
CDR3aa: CASSLTVITEAFF

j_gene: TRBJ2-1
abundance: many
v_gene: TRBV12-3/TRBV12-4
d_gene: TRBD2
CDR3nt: TGTGCCAGCACCTCCGGGAGGGGGGGTTACAATGAGCAGTTCTTC
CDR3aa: CASTSGRGGYNEQFF

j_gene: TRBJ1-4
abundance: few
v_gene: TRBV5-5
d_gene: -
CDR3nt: TGTGCCAGCAGCTTAGGAGTGACCACTAATGAAAAACTGTTTTTT
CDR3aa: CASSLGVTTNEKLFF

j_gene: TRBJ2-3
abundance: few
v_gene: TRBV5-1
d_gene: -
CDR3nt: TGCGCCAGCAGCTTGCCTGGATCTAGCACAGATACGCAGTATTTT
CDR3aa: CASSLPGSSTDTQYF

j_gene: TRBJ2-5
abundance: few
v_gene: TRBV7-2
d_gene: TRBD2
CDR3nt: TGTGCCAGCAGCGCGACTAGCGGGGGAGGAGAGACCCAGTACTTC
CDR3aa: CASSATSGGGETQYF

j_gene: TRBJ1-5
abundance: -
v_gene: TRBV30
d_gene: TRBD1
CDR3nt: TGTGCCTGGAGTACAGGGGAGTATCAGCCCCAGCATTTT
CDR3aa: CAWSTGEYQPQHF

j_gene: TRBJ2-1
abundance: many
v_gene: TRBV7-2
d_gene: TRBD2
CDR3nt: TGTGCCAGCAGCTCCAGACAGGCAAGTCTAGCGGGTTCACGGGCCTCCTACAATGAGCAGTTCTTC
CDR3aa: CASSSRQASLAGSRASYNEQFF

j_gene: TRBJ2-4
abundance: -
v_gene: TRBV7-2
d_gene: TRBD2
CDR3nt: TGTGCCAGCAGCCCACAAACGGGGGGAAACATTCAGTACTTC
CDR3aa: CASSPQTGGNIQYF

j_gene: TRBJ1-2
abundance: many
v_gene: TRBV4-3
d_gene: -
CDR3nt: TGCGCCAGCAGCCCGGGCGGTTTCGACTATGGCTACACCTTC
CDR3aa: CASSPGGFDYGYTF

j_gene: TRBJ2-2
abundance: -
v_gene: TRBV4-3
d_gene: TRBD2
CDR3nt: TGCGCCAGCAGGTGCGGCGATAGCGGGGGGACCGGGGAGCTGTTTTTT
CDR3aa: CASRCGDSGGTGELFF

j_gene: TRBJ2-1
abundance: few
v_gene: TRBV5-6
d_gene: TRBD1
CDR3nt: TGTGCCAGCAGCCGGGGGACAGGGGGGTTCTTC
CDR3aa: CASSRGTGGFF

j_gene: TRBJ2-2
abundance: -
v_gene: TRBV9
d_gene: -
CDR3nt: TGTGCCAGCAGCACTCCGGGGGCGGCACCTTCGAACACCGGGGAGCTGTTTTTT
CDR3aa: CASSTPGAAPSNTGELFF